This passage covers 27 T cell receptor beta chains from one sample sequenced in a study of blood T cell repertoires in COVID-19. Some clones are missing from TCRdb's copy, which holds only in-frame ones; the method was immunoSEQ multiplex PCR. The sample yields 300,000 to 500,000 clones, approximately 88% seen once. The sequenced material came from PBMCs or T cells enriched from blood (not recorded which). These receptors were obtained from a woman in her thirties with acute COVID-19.

The V call is TRBV29-1, the J call TRBJ1-1; 8 positions agree with TRBD1. Looked up from germline, CDR1 is SQVTM and CDR2 is ANQGSEA. Trimming took 4 bases from V and 6 from J; bases not matched to a gene: 7. The CDR3 sequence is 13 residues long. The CDR3 DNA reads TGCAGCGTTGTGTTACAGGGGGGTCCTGAAGCTTTCTTT. This codes for CSVVLQGGPEAFF.

The chain couples TRBV27 to TRBJ1-2; D gene ambiguous. The V gene's germline CDR1 is MNHEY and CDR2 SMNVEV (reference sequence). V lost 0 bases to trimming and J lost 4 bases, with 12 bases between them. This CDR3 region has 15 residues. The CDR3 here is CASSLSTGSFYGYTF. The CDR3 DNA follows: TGTGCCAGCAGTTTATCGACGGGGTCCTTCTATGGCTACACCTTC.

The gene calls are TRBV9 and TRBJ2-5; 10 bases match TRBD2. Germline trimming cut 3 bases from V and 4 bases from J; bases unmatched to any gene: 9. The germline V gene has CDR1 SGDLS and CDR2 YYNGEE. The CDR3 has 16 amino acids. CDR3 amino acids: CASSGHQRGGLETQYF. DNA of the CDR3: TGTGCCAGCAGCGGCCACCAGCGGGGGGGCCTAGAGACCCAGTACTTC.

This chain links TRBV18 with TRBJ1-1; TRBD1 aligns across 7 bases. Germline values: CDR1 KGHSH, CDR2 LQKENI. The ends lost 5 bases at V and 7 bases at J; junction bases unmatched: 4. The CDR3 sequence is 12 residues long. In DNA, the CDR3 is TGTGCCAGCTCAATCCGGGACAGTGAAGCTTTCTTT. Its protein is CASSIRDSEAFF.

The V call is TRBV18, the J call TRBJ2-5; 11 bases line up with TRBD2. V gave up 3 bases and J gave up 3 bases; unmatched junction bases: 0. Germline-derived CDR1 and CDR2 are KGHSH and LQKENI. The CDR3 spans 14 residues. Written as DNA, the CDR3 is TGTGCCAGCTCACCGGGACTAGCGGAAGAGACCCAGTACTTC. Protein product: CASSPGLAEETQYF. The full variable domain, completed using reference TRBV18 and TRBJ2-5, is NAGVMQNPRHLVRRRGQEARLRCSPMKGHSHVYWYRQLPEEGLKFMVYLQKENIIDESGMPKERFSAEFPKEGPSILRIQQVVRGDSAAYFCASSPGLAEETQYFGPGTRLLVL.

The V and J genes are TRBV27 and TRBJ1-1, with D unresolved. The CDR3 runs 12 residues. V was clipped by 10 bases and J by 4 bases, with 13 bases between them. Germline values: CDR1 MNHEY, CDR2 SMNVEV (reference sequence). For the CDR3, the DNA is TGTGCCACGCGAGGGTGGGGCACTGAAGCTTTCTTT. Protein: CATRGWGTEAFF.

This chain links TRBV2 with TRBJ1-6; TRBD1 matches at 7 bases. The trim removed 3 bases at V and 15 bases at J, leaving 23 bases unmatched. The CDR3 contains 18 residues. The germline V gene encodes CDR1 SNHLY and CDR2 FYNNEI. Written as DNA, the CDR3 is TGTGCCAGCAGTGAGAGCAAAGGGACAGCTCCAAATTCAGTTCGCCTCCACTTT. Translated, it gives CASSESKGTAPNSVRLHF.

The chain joins TRBV5-4 to TRBJ1-2; possibly TRBD1 for D (6 bases). Looked up from germline, CDR1 is SGHNT and CDR2 is YYREEE (reference sequence). The V gene lost 2 bases and the J gene lost 2 bases, with 13 bases spanning the gap. The CDR3 runs to 15 residues. The CDR3 DNA reads as TGTGCCAGCAGCTTCGGACAGCGTGGCAACTATGGCTACACCTTC. Translation: CASSFGQRGNYGYTF.

The chain carries TRBV14 and TRBJ2-1; TRBD2 aligns across 7 bases. CDR3 size: 14 residues. Germline V gene data show CDR1 as SGHDN and CDR2 as FVKESK. The trim removed 4 bases at V and 3 bases at J, leaving 3 bases unmatched. The CDR3 sequence is CASSLRDYYNEQFF. CDR3 coding DNA: TGTGCCAGCAGCCTTAGGGACTACTACAATGAGCAGTTCTTC.

The CDR3 coding sequence is TGCGCCAGCAGTGTTTCCAGGGCCAACGAGCAGTACTTC. Translated, it gives CASSVSRANEQYF. The rearrangement links TRBV10-1 to TRBJ2-7; tentative D call: TRBD1 (5 bases). This CDR3 is 13 amino acids long. The germline CDR1 and CDR2 sequences are WNHNN and SYGVQD (reference sequence). V was clipped by 4 bases and J by 5 bases, with 12 bases between them.

This sequence joins TRBV19 and TRBJ2-6; TRBD1 might be the D (6 bases). Germline CDR1 reads LNHDA; CDR2 reads SQIVND (reference sequence). CDR3 length equals 19 residues. V was cut by 5 bases and J by 0 bases, with 20 bases left in between. The CDR3: CASSPRAPQGPSGANVLTF. The CDR3 nucleotides are TGTGCCAGTAGTCCGCGGGCCCCACAGGGACCCTCTGGGGCCAACGTCCTGACTTTC.

This clone was recorded once. V is TRBV18 and J is TRBJ2-1; no reliable D call. The V gene's germline CDR1 is KGHSH and CDR2 LQKENI. This CDR3 is built from 15 residues. Trimming shortened V by 4 bases and J by 3 bases, and 13 bases separated the two germline ends. The CDR3 sequence: CASSHSSLVYNEQFF. CDR3 nucleotide sequence: TGTGCCAGCTCACACTCTAGTTTGGTCTACAATGAGCAGTTCTTC.

This clone has only a few counts. The chain uses TRBV19 and TRBJ2-1; 11 nucleotides match TRBD2. The V gene end was trimmed by 4 bases and the J gene end by 2 bases; junction bases not matched to a gene: 4. Per the germline V gene, CDR1 is LNHDA and CDR2 is SQIVND (reference sequence). CDR3 length: 16 residues. CDR3 loop: CASSTYSGGAYNEQFF. The CDR3, as DNA: TGTGCCAGTAGTACTTATAGCGGGGGGGCCTACAATGAGCAGTTCTTC.

The gene calls are TRBV2 and TRBJ1-5, with 8 bases fitting TRBD1. This CDR3 has 13 amino acids. CDR1 SNHLY and CDR2 FYNNEI come from the germline V gene. V dropped 7 bases and J dropped 5; count of bases not matched to a gene: 4. For the CDR3, the DNA is TGTGCCAGCAATGGACAGGGTGATCAGCCCCAGCATTTT. It codes for CASNGQGDQPQHF.

The rearrangement links TRBV5-1 to TRBJ1-1; tentative D call: TRBD1 (5 bases). V was shortened by 2 bases and J by 4 bases, with 12 bases between the two germline ends. The CDR3 is 14 residues long. Germline assignment: CDR1 SGHRS and CDR2 YFSETQ. DNA for the CDR3: TGCGCCAGCAGCTTAGGGGTAGTCGTCACTGAAGCTTTCTTT. Amino acids: CASSLGVVVTEAFF.

Only one count was recorded for this clone. The chain has TRBV3-1 (or the pseudogene TRBV3-2) and TRBJ1-4, with TRBD1 as a possible D gene (6 bases). CDR1 is LGHDT, CDR2 YNNKEL, per germline (reference sequence). This CDR3 is 15 amino acids long. The germline V and J ends were trimmed by 7 bases and 8 bases, with 20 bases remaining between them. Here the CDR3 DNA reads TGTGCCAGCACCAAACAGGGCCCACAAGGAGAAAAACTGTTTTTT. It specifies CASTKQGPQGEKLFF.

The table lists this clone with a count of one. This chain connects TRBV6-4 to TRBJ1-6, with D unresolved. Germline assignment: CDR1 MRHNA and CDR2 SNTAGT. This CDR3 comprises 12 residues. Trimming removed 0 bases from V and 10 bases from J, with 4 bases in between. The CDR3 sequence is CASSDSRSPLHF. The CDR3 DNA is TGTGCCAGCAGTGACTCGAGATCACCCCTCCACTTT.

The CDR3 reads CASSLGLAGARTDTQYF. In DNA, the CDR3 is TGTGCCAGCAGCTTAGGGTTAGCGGGGGCGAGGACAGATACGCAGTATTTT. The chain has TRBV7-9 and TRBJ2-3; 9 nucleotides agree with TRBD2. CDR3 length: 17 amino acids. Per germline, CDR1 SEHNR and CDR2 FQNEAQ (reference sequence). J was trimmed by 3 bases and V by 1 base; bases with no gene match: 8. The full variable domain, rest sourced from reference TRBV7-9 and TRBJ2-3, is DTGVSQNPRHKITKRGQNVTFRCDPISEHNRLYWYRQTLGQGPEFLTYFQNEAQLEKSRLLSDRFSAERPKGSFSTLEIQRTEQGDSAMYLCASSLGLAGARTDTQYFGPGTRLTVL.

V and J are TRBV15 and TRBJ2-5; a possible D gene is TRBD2 (6 bases). V lost 6 bases and J lost 5, with 16 bases in between. The germline V gene has CDR1 LNHNV and CDR2 YYDKDF (reference sequence). The CDR3 covers 14 residues. In DNA form, the CDR3 reads TGTGCCACCAGGCGGGACCTTGTCGTGGAGACCCAGTACTTC. Amino acids: CATRRDLVVETQYF.

V and J are TRBV7-2 and TRBJ2-1, with TRBD2 as a possible D gene (7 bases). Per germline, CDR1 SGHTA and CDR2 FQGNSA. The V end lost 5 bases, the J end lost 2 bases, and 16 bases lay between the germline ends. There are 16 residues in the CDR3. The CDR3 spells CASSGNGGGTYNEQFF. Written as DNA, the CDR3 is TGTGCCAGCAGCGGTAACGGCGGGGGCACCTACAATGAGCAGTTCTTC.

The rearrangement links TRBV4-1 to TRBJ1-2; TRBD1 might be the D (5 bases). CDR3 size: 14 residues. From germline, CDR1 is MGHRA and CDR2 YSYEKL. V lost 0 bases and J lost 2, with 7 bases in between. This chain's CDR3 is CASSQDPGNYGYTF. CDR3 bases: TGCGCCAGCAGCCAAGACCCAGGGAACTATGGCTACACCTTC.

This clone was observed a handful of times. The chain combines TRBV3-1 (or the pseudogene TRBV3-2) with TRBJ1-2; D call uncertain. This CDR3 region has 14 residues. CDR1 is LGHDT and CDR2 is YNNKEL in the germline V gene (reference sequence). The ends were cut back, 0 bases at V and 8 bases at J, with 13 bases in the middle. The DNA of the CDR3 is TGTGCCAGCAGCCAAGAGTCCCAAACGGGAGGCTACACCTTC. It encodes CASSQESQTGGYTF.

This rearrangement joins TRBV21-1 to TRBJ1-6; the listed D gene, TRBD1, was not tested against the DNA. TRBV21-1 is given as a pseudogene. The CDR3 runs 15 residues. CDR3 nucleotides: TGTGCCAGCTCCTTGGGGCAGGGGGCAAGTTCACCCCTCCACTTT. It encodes CASSLGQGASSPLHF.

This clone appeared a few times. The V gene is TRBV27, the J gene TRBJ2-1, with TRBD1 identical over 8 bases. The germline V gene encodes CDR1 MNHEY and CDR2 SMNVEV (reference sequence). The length of the CDR3 is 13 residues. Unmatched junction bases numbered 3, after V lost 4 bases and J lost 7 bases. CDR3 region: CASSSNRGNEQFF. The CDR3 DNA sequence: TGTGCCAGCAGTTCTAACAGGGGGAATGAGCAGTTCTTC.

The rearrangement joins TRBV6-5 to TRBJ2-1, with TRBD2 matching over 9 bases. CDR3 size: 12 residues. Looked up from germline, CDR1 is MNHEY and CDR2 is SVGAGI. The V gene end was trimmed by 7 bases and the J gene end by 8 bases; junction bases not matched to a gene: 3. CDR3 bases: TGTGCCAGCACAGCGGGGGGCCATGAGCAGTTCTTC. This sequence encodes CASTAGGHEQFF.

This chain connects TRBV11-3 to TRBJ2-3, with D perhaps matching TRBD2 (5 bases). CDR3 length: 14 amino acids. Germline V lookup: CDR1 SGHNT, CDR2 YENEEA. V was pared by 8 bases and J by 4 bases, with 16 bases between. The CDR3 here is CASGRGGGADTQYF. In DNA form, the CDR3 reads TGTGCCAGCGGACGCGGCGGAGGCGCAGATACGCAGTATTTT.

This rearrangement joins TRBV12-5 to TRBJ2-3; D perhaps matches TRBD2 (7 bases). Germline V CDR1 and CDR2: LGHNT, FRNRAP. The CDR3 totals 16 residues. Trimming pared 7 bases from V and 1 base from J, leaving 18 bases between. CDR3 DNA sequence: TGTGCTAGTGCCTTGGGGGGGGCTAGCGGCACAGATACGCAGTATTTT. Its translation: CASALGGASGTDTQYF. The full variable domain, completed using reference TRBV12-5 and TRBJ2-3, is DARVTQTPRHKVTEMGQEVTMRCQPILGHNTVFWYRQTMMQGLELLAYFRNRAPLDDSGMPKDRFSAEMPDATLATLKIQPSEPRDSAVYFCASALGGASGTDTQYFGPGTRLTVL.